A selection of T cell receptor beta chains follows, all from one sample in a study of T-cell memory formation after mild COVID-19. TCRdb redid the calling of the 5' RACE reads with MiXCR, one entry per CDR3 protein. The table includes hundreds of thousands of distinct CDR3 sequences, around 21% detected once. Specimen: PBMCs or a T cell subset sorted from them (not recorded which). Source of these receptors: an adult woman who had mild COVID-19 (a few samples of this study predate the infection). Cell type and time point are not known. The CDR3 runs from the conserved cysteine through the conserved F or W. The D gene is left open where the match is weak. Size tells how often a clone was seen (once, few, many) or the class of an expanded clone, and some rows leave it out.

CDR3 DNA	CDR3 protein	D gene	clone size	V gene	J gene
TGTGCCAGCTCCCGCTTAGCAGATCAGCCCCAGCATTTT	CASSRLADQPQHF	-	many	TRBV18	TRBJ1-5
TGTGCCAGCAGGGCGACAGGTATAATGTACACCTTC	CASRATGIMYTF	-	-	TRBV12-3/TRBV12-4	TRBJ1-2
TGTGCCAGCAGCTTAGCCTCGACCGACGAGCAGTACTTC	CASSLASTDEQYF	-	few	TRBV7-9	TRBJ2-7
TGTGCCAGCTGGGGGGGTTGGGAGACCCAGTACTTC	CASWGGWETQYF	TRBD2	few	TRBV6-6	TRBJ2-5
TGTGCCAGCAGCCCGGCGTCTGGAAACACCATATATTTT	CASSPASGNTIYF	-	few	TRBV7-9	TRBJ1-3
TGTGCCAGCAGTTATTTCGGAACGAACACTGAAGCTTTCTTT	CASSYFGTNTEAFF	-	few	TRBV6-2/TRBV6-3	TRBJ1-1
TGTGCCACCCGGCAAATCGGGAACACTGAAGCTTTCTTT	CATRQIGNTEAFF	-	-	TRBV19	TRBJ1-1
TGTGCCAGTAGTATAGCAGCGGCCCCCTACGAGCAGTACTTC	CASSIAAAPYEQYF	-	-	TRBV19	TRBJ2-7
TGTGCCTGCCGGGGACAAAGCACAGATACGCAGTATTTT	CACRGQSTDTQYF	-	few	TRBV12-3/TRBV12-4	TRBJ2-3
TGTGCCAGCAGCTTAGTGAGCGGGGGGCTGACAGCCTACGAGCAGTACTTC	CASSLVSGGLTAYEQYF	TRBD2	few	TRBV7-6	TRBJ2-7
TGTGCCAGCAGCCTTAGATCGGGCAGGGCGGGAGGCTACACCTTC	CASSLRSGRAGGYTF	-	once	TRBV7-8	TRBJ1-2
TGTGCCAGCAGCTCCCAGGCCGGGGGGTACGAGCAGTACTTC	CASSSQAGGYEQYF	TRBD2	once	TRBV7-2	TRBJ2-7
TGTGCCAGCAGCGTAGTCCCCGGTCGGTCTGAAGCTTTCTTT	CASSVVPGRSEAFF	-	-	TRBV9	TRBJ1-1
TGTGCCATCAGAGAGGGACAGGCCGAGACCCAGTACTTC	CAIREGQAETQYF	TRBD1	-	TRBV10-3	TRBJ2-5
TGCAGTGCTAGAGGCGTAACCTACGAGCAGTACTTC	CSARGVTYEQYF	-	-	TRBV20-1	TRBJ2-7
TGTGCCTGGAGTGAACCCTTGGGTCCCCGTGGCTACACCTTC	CAWSEPLGPRGYTF	-	few	TRBV30	TRBJ1-2
TGTGCCAGCAGCTCCCGGGATTACGAGCAGTACTTC	CASSSRDYEQYF	-	-	TRBV7-8	TRBJ2-7
TGCAGCGTTGGAGGGCTCGGAGGCTACACCTTC	CSVGGLGGYTF	-	few	TRBV29-1	TRBJ1-2
TGTGCCAGCAGCTTACCTAGAGGACAGTCCGAATCCTCCTACGAGCAGTACTTC	CASSLPRGQSESSYEQYF	-	once	TRBV7-8	TRBJ2-7
TGCGCCAGCAGCTTGGTGGCTCCAGATACGCAGTATTTT	CASSLVAPDTQYF	-	-	TRBV5-1	TRBJ2-3
TGCGCCAGCAGCTCGCGGTGGCTAGCGGCGTACCAAGAGACCCAGTACTTC	CASSSRWLAAYQETQYF	TRBD2	-	TRBV5-1	TRBJ2-5
TGTGCCAGCAGCGACCATAGCGGGAGGAGCACAGATACGCAGTATTTT	CASSDHSGRSTDTQYF	TRBD2	-	TRBV7-9	TRBJ2-3
TGCAGCGTCGCAGAGAACACTGAAGCTTTCTTT	CSVAENTEAFF	-	-	TRBV29-1	TRBJ1-1
TGTGCCAGCAACACCGGGACGGTGAATGAGCAGTTCTTC	CASNTGTVNEQFF	-	few	TRBV7-2	TRBJ2-1
TGTGCCAGCAGCCCGAGACAGGGTTGGGATACGCAGTATTTT	CASSPRQGWDTQYF	TRBD1	few	TRBV7-6	TRBJ2-3
TGTGCCAGCAGCCTAGGACTTTCTCGGAACACCGGGGAGCTGTTTTTT	CASSLGLSRNTGELFF	-	-	TRBV4-2	TRBJ2-2
TGTGCCAGCAGCGGACTAGCGGGAGGGAGCGAGCAGTTCTTC	CASSGLAGGSEQFF	TRBD2	-	TRBV12-3/TRBV12-4	TRBJ2-1
TGCAGTGCTAGGGAAACTAGCGGAGCCGCCCTAGATACGCAGTATTTT	CSARETSGAALDTQYF	TRBD2	-	TRBV20-1	TRBJ2-3
TGCGCCAGCACAGATACCTACAATGAGCAGTTCTTC	CASTDTYNEQFF	-	few	TRBV5-1	TRBJ2-1
TGTGCCAGCAGTTCCTCGGGGCATGAGCAGTTCTTC	CASSSSGHEQFF	-	few	TRBV6-2/TRBV6-3	TRBJ2-1
TGTGCCAGCAGCCCCTCGACCGGGTATACTAATGAAAAACTGTTTTTT	CASSPSTGYTNEKLFF	-	few	TRBV7-9	TRBJ1-4
TGTGCCAGCAGGTTTTCCCCGCCCTGGGCCCCCGGGGAGCTGTTTTTT	CASRFSPPWAPGELFF	-	-	TRBV2	TRBJ2-2
TGTGCCAGCAGCTCCCGGGACTACCCTAGCACAGATACGCAGTATTTT	CASSSRDYPSTDTQYF	TRBD2	many	TRBV7-8	TRBJ2-3
TGTGCCACCAGTGATTTTTTACCAGGGAACACCGGGGAGCTGTTTTTT	CATSDFLPGNTGELFF	-	-	TRBV24-1	TRBJ2-2
TGTGCCAGCAGCGACCGAGCGGGAGGGTACTACAATGAGCAGTTCTTC	CASSDRAGGYYNEQFF	TRBD2	-	TRBV7-3	TRBJ2-1
TGTGCCAGCAGTCCCGTACAGGGGGTCTCGGTCGAGCAGTACTTC	CASSPVQGVSVEQYF	TRBD1	-	TRBV12-3/TRBV12-4	TRBJ2-7